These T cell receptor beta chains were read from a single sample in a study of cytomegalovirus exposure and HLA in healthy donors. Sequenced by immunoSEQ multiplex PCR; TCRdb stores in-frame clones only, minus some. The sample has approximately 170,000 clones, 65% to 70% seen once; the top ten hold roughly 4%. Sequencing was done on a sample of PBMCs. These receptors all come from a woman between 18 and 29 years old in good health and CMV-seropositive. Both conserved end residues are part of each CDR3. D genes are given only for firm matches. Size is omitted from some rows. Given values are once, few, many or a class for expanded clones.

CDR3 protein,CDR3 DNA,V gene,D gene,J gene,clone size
CASSVDMVSSYEQYF,TGTGCCAGCAGCGTAGATATGGTCAGCTCCTACGAGCAGTACTTC,TRBV9,-,TRBJ2-7,few
CASSSGTSGFNEQFF,TGTGCTAGCAGCTCCGGGACTAGCGGTTTCAATGAGCAGTTCTTC,TRBV7-7,TRBD2,TRBJ2-1,-
CASSGGLAGVHEQYF,TGTGCCAGCAGTGGGGGACTAGCGGGAGTACACGAGCAGTACTTC,TRBV2,TRBD2,TRBJ2-7,-
CASSQSGVELYGQYF,TGTGCCAGCTCACAATCGGGAGTAGAACTTTACGGGCAGTACTTC,TRBV18,-,TRBJ2-7,-
CASSQAGRAGYTF,TGTGCCAGCAGCCAAGCCGGGAGGGCAGGCTACACCTTC,TRBV4-2,-,TRBJ1-2,once
CASSLTVDYGYTF,TGTGCCAGCAGTTTGACAGTTGACTATGGCTACACCTTC,TRBV6-6,-,TRBJ1-2,few
CASSAGLRYGYTF,TGTGCCAGCAGTGCAGGGTTGAGATATGGCTACACCTTC,TRBV6-1,-,TRBJ1-2,few
CASSPHEIQETQYF,TGTGCCAGCAGCCCCCATGAGATTCAAGAGACCCAGTACTTC,TRBV11-1,-,TRBJ2-5,few
CASSSRRGQGSGANVLTF,TGTGCCAGCAGCTCCCGCAGGGGGCAGGGGTCTGGGGCCAACGTCCTGACTTTC,TRBV7-8,TRBD1,TRBJ2-6,few
CASRGRGLELETQYF,TGTGCCAGCAGGGGGAGGGGACTAGAACTAGAGACCCAGTACTTC,TRBV6-1,TRBD2,TRBJ2-5,-
CAWSAGTGQWDQPQHF,TGTGCCTGGAGTGCCGGGACAGGGCAATGGGACCAGCCCCAGCATTTT,TRBV30,TRBD1,TRBJ1-5,-
CASSLRMIAGEETQYF,TGTGCCAGCAGCCTCCGTATGATAGCGGGAGAAGAGACCCAGTACTTC,TRBV5-6,TRBD2,TRBJ2-5,-
CASSLVSGGAFF,TGTGCCAGCAGTTTGGTCTCGGGGGGAGCTTTCTTT,TRBV7-8,-,TRBJ1-1,-
CASSPTGTGSFF,TGTGCCAGCTCACCTACCGGGACAGGGTCGTTCTTC,TRBV18,TRBD1,TRBJ2-1,-
CASSLARGTASYEQYF,TGTGCCAGCAGCTTAGCTAGGGGGACAGCCTCCTACGAGCAGTACTTC,TRBV7-9,TRBD1,TRBJ2-7,-
CASSLVVDAVYTF,TGTGCCAGCAGTTTAGTGGTGGATGCGGTCTACACCTTC,TRBV27,-,TRBJ1-2,-
CASSEYLGGVSYTF,TGTGCCAGCAGTGAATATCTGGGGGGAGTCAGCTACACCTTC,TRBV25-1,-,TRBJ1-2,-
CASRKNRDRVIPYEQYF,TGTGCCAGCAGGAAAAACCGGGACAGGGTTATCCCCTACGAGCAGTACTTC,TRBV28,TRBD1,TRBJ2-7,-
CASRDSSRGFYGYTF,TGTGCCAGCAGGGACTCGTCCAGGGGATTCTATGGCTACACCTTC,TRBV28,-,TRBJ1-2,-
CASSLQGADTQYF,TGTGCCAGCAGCTTGCAGGGGGCAGATACGCAGTATTTT,TRBV5-6,TRBD1,TRBJ2-3,-
CASSSTPDSSNQPQHF,TGTGCCAGCAGTTCCACACCGGACAGCAGCAATCAGCCCCAGCATTTT,TRBV28,-,TRBJ1-5,-
CASSQGTVLISNTEAFF,TGCGCCAGCAGCCAAGGTACGGTTCTCATTTCGAACACTGAAGCTTTCTTT,TRBV4-3,-,TRBJ1-1,-
CSCLGVQGAGGYTF,TGCAGCTGCCTCGGGGTCCAGGGGGCTGGAGGCTACACCTTC,TRBV29-1,TRBD1,TRBJ1-2,few
CASNSPAGREQYF,TGTGCCAGCAATAGTCCGGCAGGGCGCGAGCAGTACTTC,TRBV6-6,-,TRBJ2-7,-
CASSLAFRGPGEKLFF,TGTGCCAGCAGCTTAGCGTTCAGGGGGCCAGGTGAAAAACTGTTTTTT,TRBV7-8,TRBD1,TRBJ1-4,-
CASSLAGGADEQFF,TGTGCCAGCAGTTTAGCGGGAGGGGCCGATGAGCAGTTCTTC,TRBV27,TRBD2,TRBJ2-1,few
CASSPKYGDRERDEQYF,TGTGCCAGCTCACCAAAATATGGGGACAGGGAGCGCGACGAGCAGTACTTC,TRBV18,TRBD1,TRBJ2-7,-
CASSLFGGWSNQPQHF,TGTGCCAGCAGTCTCTTTGGGGGCTGGAGCAATCAGCCCCAGCATTTT,TRBV27,-,TRBJ1-5,-
CASSYSGTSGYEQYF,TGTGCCAGCAGTTACTCCGGGACTAGCGGTTACGAGCAGTACTTC,TRBV6-5,TRBD2,TRBJ2-7,few
CAISVLLGANVLTF,TGTGCCATCAGTGTATTACTAGGGGCCAACGTCCTGACTTTC,TRBV10-3,-,TRBJ2-6,-
CASSPTGGSYGYTF,TGTGCCAGCAGCCCTACGGGGGGTAGCTATGGCTACACCTTC,TRBV9,-,TRBJ1-2,-
CAWVTGDWVTEAFF,TGTGCCTGGGTTACAGGGGACTGGGTCACTGAAGCTTTCTTT,TRBV30,TRBD1,TRBJ1-1,-
CASSGTAGETQYF,TGTGCCAGCAGCGGGACAGCCGGAGAGACCCAGTACTTC,TRBV7-9,TRBD1,TRBJ2-5,-
CASRRLAEYTDTQYF,TGTGCCAGCAGGAGACTAGCGGAGTACACAGATACGCAGTATTTT,TRBV7-8,TRBD2,TRBJ2-3,-
CASSEPNNRGNYGYTF,TGTGCCAGCAGTGAACCAAATAACAGGGGTAACTATGGCTACACCTTC,TRBV6-1,TRBD1,TRBJ1-2,-
CAWSGEQLADTQYF,TGTGCCTGGAGTGGTGAGCAACTCGCAGATACGCAGTATTTT,TRBV30,-,TRBJ2-3,-
CASRSQGELAKNIQYF,TGTGCCAGCAGATCACAGGGGGAATTAGCCAAAAACATTCAGTACTTC,TRBV27,TRBD1,TRBJ2-4,-
CAWSVSRPPTDTQYF,TGTGCCTGGAGTGTATCCAGGCCTCCCACAGATACGCAGTATTTT,TRBV30,-,TRBJ2-3,-
CASSLAGSGSSAGELFF,TGTGCCAGCAGCTTGGCAGGTAGCGGGTCGTCGGCCGGGGAGCTGTTTTTT,TRBV5-6,TRBD2,TRBJ2-2,-
CASSFRQRGAERDTQYF,TGTGCCAGCAGCTTCCGACAGCGGGGGGCCGAAAGAGATACGCAGTATTTT,TRBV7-9,TRBD2,TRBJ2-3,-
CASSPRTSGRQYF,TGTGCCAGCAGTCCCCGGACTAGCGGTAGGCAGTATTTT,TRBV27,TRBD2,TRBJ2-3,-
CASSQDRKDRGREQYF,TGCGCCAGCAGCCAAGATAGGAAGGACAGGGGGCGGGAGCAGTACTTC,TRBV4-3,TRBD1,TRBJ2-7,-
CASSLLAPPEQFF,TGTGCCAGCAGTTTATTAGCTCCTCCCGAGCAGTTCTTC,TRBV28,-,TRBJ2-1,few
CASSQGGAGRYLRRGYGYTF,TGCGCCAGCAGCCAAGGAGGGGCAGGGAGATACCTGAGGAGGGGCTATGGCTACACCTTC,TRBV4-1,-,TRBJ1-2,-
CASSGTGLGYGYTF,TGTGCCAGCAGTGGGACAGGGCTGGGCTATGGCTACACCTTC,TRBV6-1,TRBD1,TRBJ1-2,few
CASSPAFPGQYTEAFF,TGTGCCAGCAGCCCAGCTTTCCCGGGACAGTACACTGAAGCTTTCTTT,TRBV7-2,TRBD1,TRBJ1-1,-
CASRSGLAGETQYF,TGCGCCAGCAGATCTGGACTAGCGGGAGAGACCCAGTACTTC,TRBV5-1,TRBD2,TRBJ2-5,-
CASSPGLARGAYEQYF,TGCGCCAGCAGCCCAGGACTAGCGAGGGGGGCCTACGAGCAGTACTTC,TRBV4-1,TRBD2,TRBJ2-7,-
CASTPRDRGETQYF,TGTGCCAGCACCCCCCGGGACAGGGGAGAGACCCAGTACTTC,TRBV2,TRBD1,TRBJ2-5,-
CASSSGQGNTGELFF,TGTGCCAGCAGTTCGGGACAGGGGAACACCGGGGAGCTGTTTTTT,TRBV6-4,TRBD1,TRBJ2-2,few
CASSLNGDTQYF,TGTGCCAGCAGCCTGAACGGAGATACGCAGTATTTT,TRBV6-5,-,TRBJ2-3,few
CASSRPGTGVREQYF,TGTGCCAGCAGCCGACCCGGGACAGGGGTACGCGAGCAGTACTTC,TRBV11-2,TRBD1,TRBJ2-7,-
CASALAGLADTQYF,TGTGCCAGCGCGCTAGCGGGATTAGCGGATACGCAGTATTTT,TRBV2,TRBD2,TRBJ2-3,few
CAISEQGKGGNGYTF,TGTGCCATCAGTGAGCAGGGCAAGGGAGGAAATGGCTACACCTTC,TRBV10-3,-,TRBJ1-2,-